Following are 14 T cell receptor beta chains from one sample sequenced in a study of blood T cell repertoires in COVID-19. Data came from immunoSEQ multiplex PCR; TCRdb stores just in-frame clones and leaves some out. The sample yields some 180,000 clones, 85% seen once. What was sequenced was peripheral blood. The receptors here all came from a woman of 80 years or more with COVID-19, enrolled during active disease.

This chain connects TRBV5-1 to TRBJ2-2; 7 nucleotides align to TRBD1. With 4 bases clipped from V and 4 bases from J, the junction kept 7 bases outside the gene matches. CDR3 length equals 15 residues. Looked up from germline, CDR1 is SGHRS and CDR2 is YFSETQ. The CDR3 loop is CASSPGTAGTGELFF. CDR3 nucleotide sequence: TGCGCCAGCAGCCCCGGGACAGCTGGCACCGGGGAGCTGTTTTTT. Full variable domain (remainder filled in from reference TRBV5-1 and TRBJ2-2): KAGVTQTPRYLIKTRGQQVTLSCSPISGHRSVSWYQQTPGQGLQFLFEYFSETQRNKGNFPGRFSGRQFSNSRSEMNVSTLELGDSALYLCASSPGTAGTGELFFGEGSRLTVL.

The rearrangement joins TRBV3-1 (or the pseudogene TRBV3-2) to TRBJ2-2; the match to TRBD2 covers 10 bases. Germline assignment: CDR1 LGHDT and CDR2 YNNKEL (reference sequence). The CDR3 loop spans 16 amino acids. Unmatched junction bases numbered 5, after V lost 2 bases and J lost 5 bases. The CDR3 nucleotides are TGTGCCAGCAGCCAACGGGTAGCGGGAGGTACCGGGGAGCTGTTTTTT. Translated: CASSQRVAGGTGELFF.

This clone was detected only once. The chain links TRBV6-5 to TRBJ1-1, with a tentative D call TRBD1 (6 bases). CDR3 size: 15 residues. Trimming left V 1 base short and J 4 bases short, with 13 bases between. Germline-derived CDR1 and CDR2 are MNHEY and SVGAGI. Written as DNA, the CDR3 is TGTGCCAGCAGTTACTGGGCGGGGGCAGGCACTGAAGCTTTCTTT. It is translated as CASSYWAGAGTEAFF.

On this clone itself: Other DNA variants within this sample encode the same CDR3. This chain links TRBV19 with TRBJ1-6, with 9 bases matching TRBD1. This CDR3 region has 15 residues. Germline assignment: CDR1 LNHDA and CDR2 SQIVND (reference sequence). With V trimmed by 3 bases and J by 6 bases, 3 bases remained unmatched. The CDR3 nucleotides read TGTGCCAGTAGTATTGGGGACAGGGTTAATTCACCCCTCCACTTT. Its translation: CASSIGDRVNSPLHF.

A few counts support this clone. Here the CDR3 DNA reads TGTGCCAGTAGTATGGGGACAGGGGGTTCCTACGAGCAGTACTTC. Amino acids: CASSMGTGGSYEQYF. This chain links TRBV19 with TRBJ2-7, with 11 nucleotides matching TRBD1. The V segment lost 3 bases and the J segment 1 base; nucleotides outside the gene matches: 2. The CDR3 loop spans 15 amino acids. CDR1 and CDR2 from the germline V gene are LNHDA and SQIVND (reference sequence).

For the CDR3, the DNA is TGTGCCAGCAGCCTGGGGGCCTCCTATGGCTACACCTTC. This translates into CASSLGASYGYTF. This chain joins TRBV5-4 and TRBJ1-2; D is possibly TRBD1 (6 bases). Per the germline V gene, CDR1 is SGHNT and CDR2 is YYREEE (reference sequence). The CDR3 has 13 residues. Trimming took 4 bases from V and 4 from J, leaving 11 bases between them.

The CDR3 spells CASSLWASDNEQFF. CDR3 nucleotide sequence: TGCGCCAGCAGCTTGTGGGCTAGCGACAATGAGCAGTTCTTC. The chain couples TRBV5-1 to TRBJ2-1, with a tentative D call TRBD2 (6 bases). Germline-derived CDR1 and CDR2 are SGHRS and YFSETQ. CDR3 size: 14 residues. Trimming pared 1 base from V and 5 bases from J, leaving 10 bases between. Filled out from reference TRBV5-1 and TRBJ2-1, the complete variable domain reads KAGVTQTPRYLIKTRGQQVTLSCSPISGHRSVSWYQQTPGQGLQFLFEYFSETQRNKGNFPGRFSGRQFSNSRSEMNVSTLELGDSALYLCASSLWASDNEQFFGPGTRLTVL.

The V call is TRBV5-6, the J call TRBJ2-3; D call uncertain. CDR1 and CDR2 (germline): SGHDT, YYEEEE. The CDR3 contains 13 residues. Trimming pared 4 bases from V and 0 bases from J, leaving 6 bases between. CDR3 in amino acids: CASSPLSTDTQYF. The CDR3 DNA reads TGTGCCAGCAGCCCCCTCAGCACAGATACGCAGTATTTT.

The chain joins TRBV28 to TRBJ2-3, with D tentatively TRBD2 (6 bases). CDR1 and CDR2 from the germline V gene are MDHEN and SYDVKM. V was trimmed by 2 bases and J by 10 bases, leaving 10 bases between them. The CDR3 covers 12 residues. The CDR3 region is CASSLPGLPQYF. In DNA form, the CDR3 reads TGTGCCAGCAGTTTACCGGGACTCCCGCAGTATTTT.

V gene TRBV9 combines with J gene TRBJ2-5; 8 nucleotides line up with TRBD2. Trimming cost V 4 bases and J 2 bases; bases outside gene matches: 10. The CDR3 has 16 residues. Germline CDR1 and CDR2: SGDLS and YYNGEE. As DNA, the CDR3 is TGTGCCAGCAGCCCCGGGGGGGGCCCTTCTCAAGAGACCCAGTACTTC. Translation: CASSPGGGPSQETQYF.

V is TRBV7-2 and J is TRBJ2-1; D is perhaps TRBD2 (6 bases). Deletions cut 0 bases from V and 7 bases from J, with 10 bases between. This CDR3 spans 14 amino acids. CDR1 is SGHTA and CDR2 is FQGNSA in the germline V gene. CDR3 sequence (DNA): TGTGCCAGCAGCTTAGCGGGAGGCACTAATGAGCAGTTCTTC. Translated, it gives CASSLAGGTNEQFF.

This chain connects TRBV10-1 to TRBJ2-7; no firm D call. The CDR3 totals 14 residues. Trimming shortened V by 0 bases and J by 6 bases, and 12 bases separated the two germline ends. CDR1 and CDR2 from the germline V gene are WNHNN and SYGVQD (reference sequence). CDR3 bases: TGCGCCAGCAGTGAGTCGATTACGGGTCTCGAGCAGTACTTC. This codes for CASSESITGLEQYF.

The V and J genes are TRBV5-1 and TRBJ1-5, with D maybe TRBD1 (5 bases). Trimming removed 4 bases at V and 8 bases at J, with 19 bases between. Germline V gene sequence: CDR1 SGHRS, CDR2 YFSETQ. This CDR3 has 15 amino acids. This CDR3 reads CASSPGTRTGEPQHF. In DNA, the CDR3 is TGCGCCAGCAGCCCCGGGACTCGCACCGGTGAGCCCCAGCATTTT.

The chain joins TRBV19 to TRBJ2-3; D call uncertain. Germline loops: CDR1 LNHDA, CDR2 SQIVND (reference sequence). The CDR3 covers 15 residues. Trimming cost V 5 bases and J 0 bases, with 12 bases left between them. The CDR3 sequence is CASSVESSSTDTQYF. Written as DNA, the CDR3 is TGTGCCAGTAGTGTCGAGAGTTCTAGCACAGATACGCAGTATTTT. The full variable domain, with the rest looked up from reference TRBV19 and TRBJ2-3, is DGGITQSPKYLFRKEGQNVTLSCEQNLNHDAMYWYRQDPGQGLRLIYYSQIVNDFQKGDIAEGYSVSREKKESFPLTVTSAQKNPTAFYLCASSVESSSTDTQYFGPGTRLTVL.